This TCR beta chain was sequenced in a study of blood T cell repertoires in COVID-19. Losses at the gene ends were 9 bases for V and 1 base for J; bases not matched to a gene: 14. Germline V gives CDR1 SNHLY, CDR2 FYNNEI. The CDR3 is made up of 16 amino acids. The participants were between about 18 and 100 years old and came from under 25 US areas. Profiling relied on immunoSEQ multiplex PCR, and the TCRdb table lists in-frame clones only, not all of them. The sample consists of 250,000 or so clones, about 87% of them appearing once. The rearrangement links TRBV2 to TRBJ2-5; 7 bases agree with TRBD2. The sequence was obtained from a woman aged 40 to 50 who had been exposed to COVID-19. The specimen sequenced was PBMCs or T cells enriched from blood (not recorded which). The CDR3 sequence is CASHGLAATTQETQYF. CDR3 nucleotides: TGTGCCAGTCATGGGCTAGCGGCGACCACCCAAGAGACCCAGTACTTC.